Below are 32 T cell receptor beta chains sequenced from a single sample in a study of CD8+ T cells in alopecia areata (dated by TCRdb to 2016 to 2019). Read against the paper, the sample's time point label means: around 22 weeks on oral tofacitinib. The treatment or condition label corresponds to: oral pan-JAK inhibitor, 5-10 mg twice daily. Libraries came from the immunoSEQ multiplex PCR assay. For TCR sequencing, RNA was extracted from every sample and reverse transcribed into cDNA to serve as template. The source is immuneACCESS, and TCRdb retained only in-frame sequences with V and J called. Part of the clones is not carried over; for the studies checked, unresolved V genes explain less than half of this, and the remainder is unexplained. This sample has roughly 200,000 clones in its table, and approximately 53% of those were observed once. In total, the top ten clones hold roughly 10% of the sample.

Sequences were derived from CD8+ T cells sorted from blood, sampled at week 24, from a patient treated with tofacitinib. The receptor set was obtained from a human donor with alopecia areata.

This clone occurred a few times. The CDR3 DNA sequence: TGTGCCAGCAGCGCGGGGTCTGGAAACACCATATATTTT. It encodes CASSAGSGNTIYF. The chain has TRBV6-6 and TRBJ1-3; no clear D gene. The CDR3 contains 13 residues. The V end lost 6 bases, the J end lost 1 base, and 7 bases lay between the germline ends. Germline V gene data show CDR1 as MNHNY and CDR2 as SVGAGI (reference sequence).

The chain has TRBV28 and TRBJ2-7, with D perhaps matching TRBD2 (7 bases). Trimming stripped 2 bases from V and 7 bases from J, with 18 bases between. Per the germline V gene, CDR1 is MDHEN and CDR2 is SYDVKM. The CDR3 consists of 15 residues. The CDR3 sequence: CASSLGAGALREQYF. The CDR3, as DNA: TGTGCCAGCAGTTTAGGGGCGGGGGCCCTACGGGAGCAGTACTTC.

The CDR3 sequence is CAIRGLAGGSPITDTQYF. As DNA, the CDR3 is TGTGCCATCCGGGGACTAGCGGGGGGAAGTCCCATCACAGATACGCAGTATTTT. This chain uses TRBV2 with TRBJ2-3, with 15 bases identical to TRBD2. The CDR3 runs to 18 residues. The V gene end was trimmed by 10 bases and the J gene end by 2 bases; junction bases not matched to a gene: 13. Germline V CDR1 and CDR2: SNHLY, FYNNEI.

The chain uses TRBV11-2 and TRBJ2-2; weak D call: TRBD2 (5 bases). The V end was cut by 3 bases, the J end by 6 bases, with 11 bases between. CDR1 SGHAT and CDR2 FQNNGV come from the germline V gene. This CDR3 has 14 residues. CDR3 sequence reads: CASSLEDNSGELFF. The CDR3 nucleotides are TGTGCCAGCAGCTTGGAGGATAACTCCGGGGAGCTGTTTTTT.

This clone turned up a few times. V is TRBV29-1 and J is TRBJ2-7; 7 positions agree with TRBD2. The CDR3 has 14 residues. The trim removed 3 bases at V and 3 bases at J, leaving 8 bases unmatched. The germline gives CDR1 SQVTM, CDR2 ANQGSEA. The CDR3 DNA reads TGCAGCGTTGAGGTCGGGACTACCTACTACGAGCAGTACTTC. Protein product: CSVEVGTTYYEQYF.

The chain uses TRBV30 and TRBJ1-2, with TRBD1 matching 7 bases. V trimming: 1 base; J trimming: 8 bases; junction bases outside the gene matches: 4. The CDR3 extends over 12 amino acids. Per germline, CDR1 GTSNPN and CDR2 SVGIG (reference sequence). The CDR3 protein is CAWSAPGGGYTF. The CDR3 DNA reads as TGTGCCTGGAGTGCCCCAGGGGGAGGCTACACCTTC.

The chain employs TRBV27 and TRBJ2-2; 10 bases are shared with TRBD1. The CDR3 loop spans 17 amino acids. Per the germline V gene, CDR1 is MNHEY and CDR2 is SMNVEV (reference sequence). J lost 2 bases, V lost 3 bases, and 6 bases had no gene match. The CDR3 nucleotides are TGTGCCAGCAGTTTCGGGACAGGGGAAAGAAACACCGGGGAGCTGTTTTTT. Amino acids: CASSFGTGERNTGELFF.

V and J are TRBV13 and TRBJ2-7, with 7 nucleotides matching TRBD2. Looked up from germline, CDR1 is PRHDT and CDR2 is FYEKMQ (reference sequence). This CDR3 spans 15 amino acids. Trimming took 2 bases from V and 6 from J; bases not matched to a gene: 10. CDR3 DNA sequence: TGTGCCAGCAGCTTACCGATGGGAGGGGCGTCCGAGCAGTACTTC. Residues: CASSLPMGGASEQYF.

The sample holds a few counts of this clone. The V call is TRBV29-1, the J call TRBJ2-3; TRBD1 is a possible D gene (6 bases). Trimming removed 2 bases at V and 2 bases at J, with 23 bases between. This CDR3 is 18 amino acids long. CDR1 is SQVTM, CDR2 ANQGSEA, per germline. CDR3 loop: CSVESRETGDFITDTQYF. The CDR3, as DNA: TGCAGCGTTGAAAGTCGAGAGACAGGCGATTTTATCACAGATACGCAGTATTTT.

In its sample, this clone was seen a few times. The V call is TRBV7-2, the J call TRBJ2-7, with D perhaps matching TRBD1 (7 bases). V shed 1 base and J shed 2 bases, with 12 bases lying between them. In germline, CDR1 is SGHTA, CDR2 FQGNSA. CDR3 size: 15 residues. As DNA, the CDR3 is TGTGCCAGCAGCTTAGTCGCAGGGGGGACCTACGAGCAGTACTTC. It specifies CASSLVAGGTYEQYF.

The sample holds one count of this clone. This chain joins TRBV7-7 and TRBJ2-1, with D tentatively TRBD2 (6 bases). The germline V gene has CDR1 SSHAT and CDR2 FNYEAQ (reference sequence). The CDR3 has 13 residues. V dropped 1 base and J dropped 8 bases, with 9 bases sitting between them. In nucleotides, the CDR3 is TGTGCCAGCAGCTTAGAGTTAGCGGATGAGCAGTTCTTC. Protein sequence: CASSLELADEQFF.

This clone came up a few times. The chain recombines TRBV15 with TRBJ2-1; D is ambiguous. In germline, CDR1 is LNHNV, CDR2 YYDKDF (reference sequence). The CDR3 totals 16 residues. With 5 bases removed from V and 4 bases from J, the gap between germline ends came to 18 bases. In DNA form, the CDR3 reads TGTGCCACCAGCTTTGGCGCTGCCAGCCTTTACAATGAGCAGTTCTTC. It yields the protein CATSFGAASLYNEQFF.

Turning to this clone: Other nucleotide sequences in the sample specify the same CDR3. The chain's CDR3 is CASSQGTGLSYEQYF. CDR3 sequence (DNA): TGCGCCAGCAGCCAAGGAACGGGACTCTCCTACGAGCAGTACTTC. The chain recombines TRBV4-3 with TRBJ2-7; possibly TRBD2 for D (6 bases). The V gene's germline CDR1 is LGHNA and CDR2 YSLEER. V shed 1 base and J shed 0 bases, with 10 bases lying between them. The CDR3 runs to 15 residues.

The genes are TRBV6-5 and TRBJ2-7, with 10 bases aligning to TRBD1. The CDR3 has 14 amino acids. V lost 6 bases to trimming and J lost 3 bases; unmatched junction nucleotides: 5. Germline loops: CDR1 MNHEY, CDR2 SVGAGI. Written as DNA, the CDR3 is TGTGCCAGCAGCCCCGGGACAGGGGTCTACGAGCAGTACTTC. Residues: CASSPGTGVYEQYF.

The chain joins TRBV9 to TRBJ1-2; D may be TRBD1 (5 bases). V gave up 3 bases and J gave up 4 bases, with 19 bases separating them. CDR3 length equals 16 residues. The V gene's germline CDR1 is SGDLS and CDR2 YYNGEE. CDR3 in DNA: TGTGCCAGCAGCGAACCCACAGGAGCACGAGTCTATGGCTACACCTTC. This codes for CASSEPTGARVYGYTF. The full variable domain, completed using reference TRBV9 and TRBJ1-2, is DSGVTQTPKHLITATGQRVTLRCSPRSGDLSVYWYQQSLDQGLQFLIQYYNGEERAKGNILERFSAQQFPDLHSELNLSSLELGDSALYFCASSEPTGARVYGYTFGSGTRLTVV.

This clone was observed once. The V gene is TRBV29-1, the J gene TRBJ1-2; no clear D. This CDR3 is 10 amino acids long. The V gene's germline CDR1 is SQVTM and CDR2 ANQGSEA. Trimming pared 1 base from V and 8 bases from J, leaving 5 bases between. CDR3 residues: CSVEGSGYTF. CDR3 bases: TGCAGCGTTGAAGGGAGCGGCTACACCTTC.

V is TRBV7-8 and J is TRBJ2-1; 7 nucleotides agree with TRBD2. V dropped 2 bases and J dropped 4; count of bases not matched to a gene: 11. The germline V gene encodes CDR1 SGHVS and CDR2 FQNEAQ. The CDR3 sequence is 17 residues long. The CDR3 nucleotides read TGTGCCAGCAGCTTACGGGGAGTTGGCGGGAGATACAATGAGCAGTTCTTC. This encodes CASSLRGVGGRYNEQFF.

The chain is built from TRBV29-1 and TRBJ1-4, with D unresolved. Looked up from germline, CDR1 is SQVTM and CDR2 is ANQGSEA. V gave up 4 bases and J gave up 5 bases, with 11 bases separating them. CDR3 length equals 13 residues. DNA for the CDR3: TGCAGCGTTGTCGTTACGGGAAATGAAAAACTGTTTTTT. It is translated as CSVVVTGNEKLFF.

This clone turned up a few times. The chain has TRBV20-1 and TRBJ2-2, with unresolved D. The CDR3 is made up of 11 amino acids. V was shortened by 2 bases and J by 8 bases, with 6 bases between the two germline ends. From germline, CDR1 is DFQATT and CDR2 SNEGSKA (reference sequence). As DNA, the CDR3 is TGCAGTGCTAGAAGGTCGGGGGAGCTGTTTTTT. It encodes CSARRSGELFF.

This clone is a singleton in its sample. The chain links TRBV15 to TRBJ2-4; unclear D gene. V lost 4 bases to trimming and J lost 0 bases, with 13 bases between them. The CDR3 is made up of 16 amino acids. Germline CDR1 LNHNV, CDR2 YYDKDF (reference sequence). CDR3: CATSTYSELAKNIQYF. The CDR3 DNA reads as TGTGCCACCAGCACGTACTCCGAACTAGCCAAAAACATTCAGTACTTC.

The V call is TRBV30, the J call TRBJ1-1, with D possibly being TRBD1 (5 bases). Germline CDR1 is GTSNPN and CDR2 is SVGIG (reference sequence). The ends were cut back, 3 bases at V and 3 bases at J, with 17 bases in the middle. The CDR3 is made up of 15 amino acids. In DNA, the CDR3 is TGTGCCTGGAGCCGACCGACTTTGGGGGACACTGAAGCTTTCTTT. Translated: CAWSRPTLGDTEAFF.

This chain joins TRBV9 and TRBJ1-1; D not certain. The CDR3 totals 15 residues. Trimming removed 4 bases at V and 6 bases at J, with 19 bases between. Germline V lookup: CDR1 SGDLS, CDR2 YYNGEE. In nucleotides, the CDR3 is TGTGCCAGCAGCCCGAGCCCGGTGGAGAGCCCTGAAGCTTTCTTT. Amino acids: CASSPSPVESPEAFF.

CDR3 in DNA: TGTGCCAGCAGCGTAAAAGGGGAGAACACTGAAGCTTTCTTT. Protein product: CASSVKGENTEAFF. The chain carries TRBV9 and TRBJ1-1; D might be TRBD1 (5 bases). V was cut by 1 base and J by 1 base, with 8 bases left in between. The CDR3 is made up of 14 amino acids. Germline V gives CDR1 SGDLS, CDR2 YYNGEE.

Only a few counts were recorded for this clone. The chain carries TRBV2 and TRBJ2-5, with D possibly matching TRBD2 (5 bases). The germline V gene encodes CDR1 SNHLY and CDR2 FYNNEI. The CDR3 totals 15 residues. V shed 2 bases and J shed 2 bases, with 12 bases lying between them. CDR3 sequence (DNA): TGTGCCAGCAGTGAAATCGCCCGGACTCAAGAGACCCAGTACTTC. This sequence encodes CASSEIARTQETQYF.

This clone turned up a few times. The chain combines TRBV29-1 with TRBJ1-1; maybe TRBD1 (5 bases). V lost 6 bases and J lost 5, with 16 bases in between. The CDR3 has 13 residues. Per the germline V gene, CDR1 is SQVTM and CDR2 is ANQGSEA. DNA of the CDR3: TGCAGCGTGCCTGGGGGGAGATTAACTGAAGCTTTCTTT. Translating gives CSVPGGRLTEAFF.

The gene calls are TRBV7-2 and TRBJ2-7; no definite D call. V lost 1 base and J lost 2, with 6 bases in between. This CDR3 has 13 residues. Looked up from germline, CDR1 is SGHTA and CDR2 is FQGNSA. The CDR3 nucleotides are TGTGCCAGCAGCTTAGGTTCCGCCTACGAGCAGTACTTC. This codes for CASSLGSAYEQYF.

The genes are TRBV4-3 and TRBJ1-1; D is undetermined. CDR1 and CDR2 from the germline V gene are LGHNA and YSLEER. CDR3 length: 17 residues. The V gene lost 0 bases and the J gene lost 3 bases, with 17 bases spanning the gap. As DNA, the CDR3 is TGCGCCAGCAGCCAAGACGTCTATGGAGGGTACGACACTGAAGCTTTCTTT. This encodes CASSQDVYGGYDTEAFF.

This chain links TRBV29-1 with TRBJ1-2, with TRBD1 as a possible D gene (5 bases). Germline CDR1 and CDR2: SQVTM and ANQGSEA. Trimming took 4 bases from V and 2 from J, leaving 11 bases between them. The CDR3 is made up of 13 amino acids. Here the CDR3 reads CSVVGGGNYGYTF. In DNA, the CDR3 is TGCAGCGTTGTGGGGGGAGGGAACTATGGCTACACCTTC.

The chain joins TRBV7-9 to TRBJ2-2; either TRBD1 or TRBD2 may supply D (6 bases each). Per germline, CDR1 SEHNR and CDR2 FQNEAQ (reference sequence). The CDR3 length is 17 residues. Trimming left V 7 bases short and J 3 bases short, with 21 bases between. The CDR3, as DNA: TGTGCCAGCACCCCAACGCCCTGGGGGGCGGACACCGGGGAGCTGTTTTTT. Amino acid sequence: CASTPTPWGADTGELFF.

This clone was detected only a few times. The chain couples TRBV6-4 to TRBJ1-1, with 8 bases aligning to TRBD1. This CDR3 spans 15 amino acids. Germline V CDR1 and CDR2: MRHNA, SNTAGT. Losses at the gene ends were 4 bases for V and 1 base for J; bases not matched to a gene: 5. The CDR3 protein is CASSAGGYSNTEAFF. The CDR3 DNA is TGTGCCAGCAGTGCAGGGGGCTATTCGAACACTGAAGCTTTCTTT.

The chain is built from TRBV15 and TRBJ2-2; D possibly matches TRBD1 or TRBD2 (5 bases each). Between the trimmed V and J ends, which lost 2 bases and 9 bases, there was a span of 16 bases. CDR1 is LNHNV and CDR2 is YYDKDF in the germline V gene (reference sequence). The CDR3 has 15 residues. The CDR3 DNA sequence: TGTGCCACCAGCAGAAATATTAGAGGGGTGCGGGAGCTGTTTTTT. This translates into CATSRNIRGVRELFF.

V is TRBV5-6 and J is TRBJ1-1, with 10 bases fitting TRBD1. CDR1 and CDR2 from the germline V gene are SGHDT and YYEEEE. Losses at the gene ends were 4 bases for V and 4 bases for J; bases not matched to a gene: 7. The CDR3 loop spans 15 amino acids. As DNA, the CDR3 is TGTGCCAGCAGCGGGGCAGGGACAGGGGTCACTGAAGCTTTCTTT. Residues: CASSGAGTGVTEAFF.